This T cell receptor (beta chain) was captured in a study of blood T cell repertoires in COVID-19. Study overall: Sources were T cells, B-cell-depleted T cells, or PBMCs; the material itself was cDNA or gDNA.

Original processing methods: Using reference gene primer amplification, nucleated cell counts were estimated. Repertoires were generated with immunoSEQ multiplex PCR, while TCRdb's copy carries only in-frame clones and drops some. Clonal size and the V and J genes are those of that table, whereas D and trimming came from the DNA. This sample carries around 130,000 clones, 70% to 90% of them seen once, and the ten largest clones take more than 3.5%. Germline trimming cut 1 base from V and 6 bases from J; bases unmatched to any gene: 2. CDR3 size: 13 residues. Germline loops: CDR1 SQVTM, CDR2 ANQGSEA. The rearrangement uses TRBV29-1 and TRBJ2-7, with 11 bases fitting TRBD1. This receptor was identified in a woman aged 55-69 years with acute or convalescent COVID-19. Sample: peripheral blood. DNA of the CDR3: TGCAGCGTTGAAGGGACAGGGGGCGCCGAGCAGTACTTC. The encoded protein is CSVEGTGGAEQYF.